This T cell receptor beta chain is from a study of cytomegalovirus exposure and HLA in healthy donors. 60 Vbeta and 13 Jbeta primers were used in PCR. Some clones are missing from TCRdb's copy, which holds only in-frame ones; the method was immunoSEQ multiplex PCR. The sample lists 90,000 to 150,000 clones; 77% were seen once. Regarding the study as a whole: An assumption of roughly uniform sequencing depth across donors underlay the presence/absence analyses.

This clone is a singleton in its sample. Its antigen is as yet unknown. The CDR3 extends over 13 amino acids. V was cut by 0 bases and J by 10 bases, with 12 bases left in between. Germline V gives CDR1 MNHNS, CDR2 SASEGT. This receptor was taken from a man aged 18 to 29 in good health and CMV-seropositive. The sample taken for sequencing was PBMCs. This chain links TRBV6-1 with TRBJ1-1; D remains unclear. DNA of the CDR3: TGTGCCAGCAGTGAAGCTGCGGACTCTAGAGCTTTCTTT. Its translation is CASSEAADSRAFF.